This T cell receptor (beta chain) was identified in a study of CD8 T cells in ankylosing spondylitis. Study observations and caveats: The clones that were linked to disease were reported to be significantly enriched in matched synovial fluid samples from ankylosing spondylitis patients.

Only a few counts were recorded for this clonotype. Its matching antigen is unknown. As the method for making TCR beta libraries, quantitative 5'-RACE with molecular barcodes was used. One entry per CDR3 protein results from TCRdb running MiXCR on the 5' RACE reads. Of tens of thousands of distinct CDR3 sequences listed, more than 5.5% were seen once; the top ten hold around 5%. Trimming shortened V by 4 bases and J by 8 bases, and 17 bases separated the two germline ends. This CDR3 region has 13 residues. In germline, CDR1 is SQVTM, CDR2 ANQGSEA. The sequencing input was synovial fluid, either unsorted or a sorted T cell fraction (not recorded which). The clonotype comes from a male donor with ankylosing spondylitis. The rearrangement links TRBV29-1 to TRBJ1-2; TRBD1 might be the D (6 bases). The CDR3 nucleotides read TGCAGCGTTGCCCCTACAGGGTCGAAGGGCTACACCTTC. The encoded protein is CSVAPTGSKGYTF.